These T cell receptor beta chains were read from a single sample in a study of persistence of HIV-infected CD4 T cells. Libraries were prepared by immunoSEQ multiplex PCR; TCRdb keeps only in-frame clonotypes and omits some of them. Of about 33,000 clones in the sample, 82% were seen once. The antigens of these receptors remain unknown. Sequences were derived from CD4+ T cells sorted from PBMCs after roughly 18-hour stimulation, sampled from a patient who received antiretroviral therapy. The receptor set was obtained from an adult woman with HIV who was CMV-seropositive. Each CDR3 is given with its conserved first and last residue. A D gene is named only where the DNA matches it firmly. Expanded clones are given a class, and other clones once, few, many or no size at all.

J | D | V | size | CDR3 | DNA
TRBJ1-1 | - | TRBV2 | few | CASSWTENTEAFF | TGTGCCAGCAGTTGGACAGAGAACACTGAAGCTTTCTTT
TRBJ1-5 | - | TRBV18 | - | CASSPGNSNQPQHF | TGTGCCAGCTCACCAGGAAATAGCAATCAGCCCCAGCATTTT
TRBJ1-1 | - | TRBV5-5 | - | CASSFSGGGTEAFF | TGTGCCAGCAGCTTTTCGGGAGGAGGGACTGAAGCTTTCTTT
TRBJ1-3 | TRBD1 | TRBV6-2/TRBV6-3 | - | CASSYSTTGGRNTIYF | TGTGCCAGCAGTTACTCAACGACAGGGGGTCGGAACACCATATATTTT
TRBJ1-2 | - | TRBV18 | - | CASSPSGTNYGYTF | TGTGCCAGCTCACCATCAGGGACTAACTATGGCTACACCTTC
TRBJ1-3 | - | TRBV4-3 | - | CASSQGSRGNTIYF | TGCGCCAGCAGCCAAGGATCGAGGGGAAACACCATATATTTT
TRBJ1-2 | TRBD1 | TRBV29-1 | - | CSVGTLRQGPGSGGYTF | TGCAGCGTTGGCACACTTCGACAGGGGCCCGGGAGTGGAGGCTACACCTTC
TRBJ2-7 | - | TRBV11-3 | - | CASSLDGREGDYEQYF | TGTGCCAGCAGCCTCGACGGGCGGGAAGGCGACTACGAGCAGTACTTC
TRBJ2-2 | - | TRBV6-1 | - | CASSDWGGANTGELFF | TGTGCCAGCAGTGACTGGGGCGGGGCGAACACCGGGGAGCTGTTTTTT
TRBJ2-4 | - | TRBV5-1 | - | CASSLGGSGPAKNIQYF | TGCGCCAGCAGCCTGGGGGGTTCAGGGCCCGCCAAAAACATTCAGTACTTC